The 29 T cell receptor beta chains below come from one sample, sequenced in a study of cytomegalovirus exposure and HLA in healthy donors. Primers included in the PCR were 60 Vbeta and 13 Jbeta primers. Assay used: immunoSEQ multiplex PCR; TCRdb lists only in-frame clones, some missing. The table includes approximately 70,000 clones, 70% detected once. The sample was PBMCs. The receptors were sampled from a woman in her forties or fifties in good health and CMV-seropositive.

V and J are TRBV15 and TRBJ2-3, with D unresolved. Germline V CDR1 and CDR2: LNHNV, YYDKDF (reference sequence). V dropped 2 bases and J dropped 0 bases, with 12 bases sitting between them. The CDR3 has 16 amino acids. The DNA for the CDR3 is TGTGCCACCAGCAGACGCAGCAGCGCTAGCACAGATACGCAGTATTTT. Amino acids: CATSRRSSASTDTQYF.

A note on this clone: Other DNA sequences of this sample code for an identical CDR3. The rearrangement joins TRBV28 to TRBJ2-7; 7 positions agree with TRBD2. The junction had 7 bases not matched to a gene; V was cut back by 1 base and J by 4 bases. The CDR3 has 15 residues. CDR1 MDHEN and CDR2 SYDVKM come from the germline V gene. The CDR3 DNA is TGTGCCAGCAGTTTATCGGCGGGGGTTTATTACGAGCAGTACTTC. Residues: CASSLSAGVYYEQYF.

The rearrangement uses TRBV7-2 and TRBJ2-7, with 7 bases identical to TRBD1. Germline V gene sequence: CDR1 SGHTA, CDR2 FQGNSA. This CDR3 is 15 amino acids long. The J segment lost 3 bases and the V segment lost 4 bases, leaving 9 bases of the junction unmatched. The CDR3 is CASSSSGQSYYEQYF. CDR3 nucleotide sequence: TGTGCCAGCAGCTCCTCGGGACAGTCATACTACGAGCAGTACTTC.

For the CDR3, the DNA is TGTGCCAGCTCACGAGGGACAGATACGCAGTATTTT. This gives the protein CASSRGTDTQYF. The gene calls are TRBV18 and TRBJ2-3, with D possibly being TRBD2 (5 bases). V was shortened by 4 bases and J by 3 bases, with 5 bases between the two germline ends. The CDR3 has 12 residues. Germline V gene data show CDR1 as KGHSH and CDR2 as LQKENI.

J is TRBJ2-1 and V is TRBV30; 13 nucleotides agree with TRBD2. Germline lookup yields CDR1 GTSNPN and CDR2 SVGIG (reference sequence). Trimming cost V 1 base and J 7 bases; bases outside gene matches: 4. The CDR3 length is 15 residues. CDR3 sequence reads: CAWSEGTSGNNEQFF. The CDR3 DNA follows: TGTGCCTGGAGTGAGGGGACTAGCGGGAATAATGAGCAGTTCTTC.

The chain has TRBV1 and TRBJ1-6. TRBV1 is a pseudogene segment. The CDR3 has 14 amino acids. Here the CDR3 DNA reads TGCACCAGCAGCCAAGCCGGGGAAGGTTCACCCCTCCACTTT. The encoded protein is CTSSQAGEGSPLHF.

The CDR3 spells CATLDRDINNSPLHF. Here the CDR3 DNA reads TGTGCCACCCTCGACAGGGACATAAATAATTCACCCCTCCACTTT. V usage is TRBV10-3 and J usage is TRBJ1-6, with 7 bases aligning to TRBD1. This CDR3 comprises 15 residues. Trimming took 10 bases from V and 5 from J; bases not matched to a gene: 11. The germline V gene has CDR1 ENHRY and CDR2 SYGVKD.

This chain links TRBV5-1 with TRBJ2-2; possibly TRBD1 for D (6 bases). The CDR3 totals 15 residues. V was pared by 2 bases and J by 2 bases, with 10 bases between. Germline loops: CDR1 SGHRS, CDR2 YFSETQ. CDR3 amino acids: CASSFTGINTGELFF. The DNA for the CDR3 is TGCGCCAGCAGCTTCACAGGGATTAACACCGGGGAGCTGTTTTTT.

The chain recombines TRBV11-2 with TRBJ1-2; tentative D call: TRBD1 (6 bases). Germline CDR1 SGHAT, CDR2 FQNNGV. V lost 5 bases, J lost 7 bases, and 17 bases lay in between. The CDR3 has 14 amino acids. This CDR3 reads CASSVKGGAGGYTF. CDR3 in DNA: TGTGCCAGCAGCGTCAAAGGGGGGGCCGGTGGCTACACCTTC. Filled out from reference TRBV11-2 and TRBJ1-2, the complete variable domain reads EAGVAQSPRYKIIEKRQSVAFWCNPISGHATLYWYQQILGQGPKLLIQFQNNGVVDDSQLPKDRFSAERLKGVDSTLKIQPAKLEDSAVYLCASSVKGGAGGYTFGSGTRLTVV.

This chain joins TRBV27 and TRBJ2-7; TRBD1 matches 7 bases. The CDR3 extends over 14 amino acids. Losses at the gene ends were 6 bases for V and 1 base for J; bases not matched to a gene: 6. Germline CDR1 is MNHEY and CDR2 is SMNVEV (reference sequence). The CDR3 here is CASRLPGQSYEQYF. CDR3 bases: TGTGCCAGCAGACTCCCGGGACAGTCCTACGAGCAGTACTTC.

The chain uses TRBV7-2 and TRBJ2-5; the match to TRBD2 covers 8 bases. V lost 1 base and J lost 1; bases outside the gene matches: 8. The CDR3 totals 17 residues. Looked up from germline, CDR1 is SGHTA and CDR2 is FQGNSA. The CDR3 region has the DNA TGTGCCAGCAGCTTAGTTCCGGGGGGGCCCCCCCAAGAGACCCAGTACTTC. Protein product: CASSLVPGGPPQETQYF.

J is TRBJ2-7 and V is TRBV12-2; TRBD1, the D gene given by the table, was not confirmed from the DNA. TRBV12-2 is labeled a pseudogene. The CDR3 loop spans 16 amino acids. The CDR3 nucleotides are TGTGCAAGTCGCTCCAGGTGGGACAGGGATGCCTACGAGCAGTACTTC. This gives the protein CASRSRWDRDAYEQYF.

V usage is TRBV10-3 and J usage is TRBJ2-5; TRBD2 aligns across 10 bases. J was trimmed by 4 bases and V by 9 bases; bases with no gene match: 8. The CDR3 contains 14 residues. Germline CDR1 and CDR2: ENHRY and SYGVKD. The CDR3: CAMKREGRSETQYF. DNA for the CDR3: TGTGCCATGAAGCGGGAGGGCCGGTCAGAGACCCAGTACTTC.

The chain combines TRBV27 with TRBJ1-1; D is perhaps TRBD1 (5 bases). V was trimmed by 8 bases and J by 0 bases, leaving 13 bases between them. From germline, CDR1 is MNHEY and CDR2 SMNVEV (reference sequence). The CDR3 has 14 residues. In DNA form, the CDR3 reads TGTGCCAGCCGGTCCCCAGGGATGAACACTGAAGCTTTCTTT. Translation gives CASRSPGMNTEAFF.

This clone has more than one count but fewer than ten. CDR3 protein: CASSFRPLYGYTF. In DNA, the CDR3 is TGTGCCAGCAGTTTCCGTCCCCTCTATGGCTACACCTTC. The chain recombines TRBV27 with TRBJ1-2; the D is unclear. The CDR3 consists of 13 residues. V was cut by 3 bases and J by 4 bases, with 9 bases left in between. The germline gives CDR1 MNHEY, CDR2 SMNVEV (reference sequence).

The rearrangement uses TRBV28 and TRBJ1-5; possibly TRBD1 for D (5 bases). The CDR3 is 15 amino acids. Germline V CDR1 and CDR2: MDHEN, SYDVKM. With 8 bases removed from V and 0 bases from J, the gap between germline ends came to 14 bases. This chain's CDR3 is CASVGQSYSNQPQHF. The CDR3 bases are TGTGCCAGCGTCGGACAAAGCTATAGCAATCAGCCCCAGCATTTT.

The chain joins TRBV4-3 to TRBJ2-1; TRBD1 agrees at 8 bases. The CDR3 spans 16 residues. Germline CDR1 is LGHNA and CDR2 is YSLEER. J was trimmed by 8 bases and V by 1 base; bases with no gene match: 10. The CDR3 loop is CASSQARQGTWDEQFF. In DNA, the CDR3 is TGCGCCAGCAGCCAAGCTCGACAGGGGACTTGGGATGAGCAGTTCTTC.

The J gene is TRBJ2-5, the V gene TRBV5-6, with 10 positions matching TRBD1. This CDR3 region has 15 residues. The V segment lost 5 bases and the J segment 5 bases; nucleotides outside the gene matches: 9. The germline V gene encodes CDR1 SGHDT and CDR2 YYEEEE. CDR3 nucleotide sequence: TGTGCCAGCAGATTAACCGCGGGACAGGGGGAGACCCAGTACTTC. Protein product: CASRLTAGQGETQYF.

This clone was detected a few times. The junction differs from germline at one of its ends, possibly a read error. The chain has TRBV6-6 and TRBJ1-1; 10 nucleotides match TRBD1. The CDR3 is made up of 13 amino acids. Germline CDR1 is MNHNY and CDR2 is SVGAGI (reference sequence). CDR3 in DNA: TGTGCCAGCAGTTACGCAACGGGACAGGGGCTTCTATTT. This encodes CASSYATGQGLLF.

The chain couples TRBV4-1 to TRBJ1-2, with D possibly being TRBD1 (5 bases). CDR1 is MGHRA, CDR2 YSYEKL, per germline. The CDR3 sequence is 14 residues long. V dropped 1 base and J dropped 3 bases, with 9 bases sitting between them. The CDR3 coding sequence is TGCGCCAGCAGCCAAGCAGGGTCAGACTATGGCTACACCTTC. It codes for CASSQAGSDYGYTF.

CDR3 sequence reads: CASSFLTELYNSPLHF. The CDR3 DNA reads TGTGCCAGCAGTTTTTTGACAGAATTGTATAATTCACCCCTCCACTTT. The V gene is TRBV28, the J gene TRBJ1-6; possibly TRBD1 for D (5 bases). From germline, CDR1 is MDHEN and CDR2 SYDVKM. This CDR3 region has 16 residues. The V end lost 3 bases, the J end lost 4 bases, and 13 bases lay between the germline ends.

V is TRBV10-2 and J is TRBJ1-6, with D maybe TRBD1 (6 bases). Germline CDR1 is WSHSY and CDR2 is SAAADI. The germline V and J ends were trimmed by 7 bases and 2 bases, with 15 bases remaining between them. This CDR3 is built from 16 residues. CDR3 sequence: CASKRQDGTYNSPLHF. CDR3 DNA: TGCGCCAGCAAGAGACAGGATGGAACCTATAATTCACCCCTCCACTTT.

This clone was seen a few times. The chain uses TRBV10-1 and TRBJ2-1, with 10 bases identical to TRBD1. V lost 3 bases to trimming and J lost 2 bases; unmatched junction nucleotides: 4. CDR3 length: 16 residues. Germline V gene lookup returns CDR1 WNHNN and CDR2 SYGVQD (reference sequence). CDR3 in DNA: TGCGCCAGCAGTGACGATGACAGGGGGCCCTACAATGAGCAGTTCTTC. Protein sequence: CASSDDDRGPYNEQFF.

The chain links TRBV29-1 to TRBJ2-3, with TRBD2 identical over 8 bases. V was pared by 1 base and J by 5 bases, with 14 bases of the junction left unmatched. The CDR3 covers 17 residues. The V gene's germline CDR1 is SQVTM and CDR2 ANQGSEA. CDR3 protein: CSVEGSSGPWGIDTQYF. CDR3 in DNA: TGCAGCGTTGAAGGGTCTAGCGGGCCGTGGGGAATAGATACGCAGTATTTT.

The chain employs TRBV6-5 and TRBJ1-4, with D uncertain. The germline V gene has CDR1 MNHEY and CDR2 SVGAGI. The length of the CDR3 is 14 residues. The germline V and J ends were trimmed by 0 bases and 8 bases, with 10 bases remaining between them. The CDR3 region has the DNA TGTGCCAGCAGTTACTCTTTTACAGTCGAAAAACTGTTTTTT. As protein: CASSYSFTVEKLFF.

The rearrangement joins TRBV5-1 to TRBJ2-1; 8 nucleotides agree with TRBD2. This CDR3 is 14 amino acids long. Germline assignment: CDR1 SGHRS and CDR2 YFSETQ. V was clipped by 2 bases and J by 9 bases; unmatched bases: 7. CDR3 in DNA: TGCGCCAGCAGCTTAGCGGGAGTGGGTGGTGAGCAGTTCTTC. It codes for CASSLAGVGGEQFF.

The V call is TRBV11-1, the J call TRBJ1-1; D unresolved. This CDR3 comprises 13 residues. Germline CDR1 SGHAT, CDR2 FQDESV (reference sequence). Trimming removed 5 bases from V and 2 bases from J, with 9 bases in between. CDR3 bases: TGTGCCAGCAGCCCCCGCGGTAACACTGAAGCTTTCTTT. Translated: CASSPRGNTEAFF. Drawing the rest from reference TRBV11-1 and TRBJ1-1, the complete variable domain is EAEVAQSPRYKITEKSQAVAFWCDPISGHATLYWYRQILGQGPELLVQFQDESVVDDSQLPKDRFSAERLKGVDSTLKIQPAELGDSAMYLCASSPRGNTEAFFGQGTRLTVV.

This clone was recorded only once. The rearrangement uses TRBV27 and TRBJ1-2; 10 positions match TRBD1. Germline CDR1 MNHEY, CDR2 SMNVEV (reference sequence). Trimming took 3 bases from V and 7 from J; bases not matched to a gene: 2. The CDR3 is 13 residues long. This CDR3 is CASSLTGGLGYTF. In DNA, the CDR3 is TGTGCCAGCAGTTTGACAGGGGGCCTTGGCTACACCTTC.

This chain links TRBV6-6 with TRBJ2-3; maybe TRBD2 (6 bases). Trimming removed 5 bases at V and 2 bases at J, with 8 bases between. The CDR3 has 13 residues. Per germline, CDR1 MNHNY and CDR2 SVGAGI (reference sequence). The CDR3 DNA reads as TGTGCCAGCAGTCGGGACTTCACAGATACGCAGTATTTT. The encoded protein is CASSRDFTDTQYF.